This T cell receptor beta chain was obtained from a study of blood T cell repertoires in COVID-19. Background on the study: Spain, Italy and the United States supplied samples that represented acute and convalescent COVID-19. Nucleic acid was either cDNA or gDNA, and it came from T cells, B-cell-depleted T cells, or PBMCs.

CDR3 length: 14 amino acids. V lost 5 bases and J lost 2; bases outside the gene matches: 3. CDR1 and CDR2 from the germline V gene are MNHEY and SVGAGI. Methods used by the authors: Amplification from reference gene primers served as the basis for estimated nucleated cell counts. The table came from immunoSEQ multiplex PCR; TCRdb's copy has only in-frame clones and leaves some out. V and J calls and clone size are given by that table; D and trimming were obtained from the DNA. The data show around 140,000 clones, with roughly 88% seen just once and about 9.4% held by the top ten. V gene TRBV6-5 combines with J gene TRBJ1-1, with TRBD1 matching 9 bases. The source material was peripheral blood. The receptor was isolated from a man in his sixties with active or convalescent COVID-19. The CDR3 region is CASSNTGGNTEAFF. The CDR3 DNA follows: TGTGCCAGCAGTAATACAGGGGGCAACACTGAAGCTTTCTTT.